These 16 T cell receptor beta chains were sequenced from one sample in a study of cytomegalovirus exposure and HLA in healthy donors. Amplification used 60 Vbeta primers and 13 Jbeta primers. The method was immunoSEQ multiplex PCR; TCRdb's version includes in-frame clones alone and lacks a portion of them. The sample gives 89,000 or so clones, about 83% of which show up once; around 5.2% is in the top ten. Sequencing used PBMCs. The receptors come from a woman younger than 30 in good health and CMV-seropositive.

The chain combines TRBV6-1 with TRBJ1-2; 9 positions match TRBD1. The J segment lost 0 bases and the V segment lost 6 bases, leaving 2 bases of the junction unmatched. CDR3 size: 14 residues. Per the germline V gene, CDR1 is MNHNS and CDR2 is SASEGT. The CDR3 DNA reads as TGTGCCAGCAGGGACAGGGGTACTAACTATGGCTACACCTTC. This translates into CASRDRGTNYGYTF.

This clone was seen only once. The V and J genes are TRBV18 and TRBJ1-1; the D is unclear. Per the germline V gene, CDR1 is KGHSH and CDR2 is LQKENI. V was trimmed by 3 bases and J by 5 bases, leaving 10 bases between them. The CDR3 has 13 amino acids. The CDR3 DNA reads as TGTGCCAGCTCACCCCTGGGAGTAACTGAAGCTTTCTTT. Translating gives CASSPLGVTEAFF.

The chain employs TRBV7-9 and TRBJ2-7; TRBD2 agrees at 12 bases. This CDR3 has 17 amino acids. V was clipped by 2 bases and J by 3 bases; unmatched bases: 8. Germline V lookup: CDR1 SEHNR, CDR2 FQNEAQ (reference sequence). DNA of the CDR3: TGTGCCAGCAGCTTACTTAAAGGACTAGCGGGATACTACGAGCAGTACTTC. Translated: CASSLLKGLAGYYEQYF.

V usage is TRBV27 and J usage is TRBJ2-2, with D possibly being TRBD1 (5 bases). The CDR3 consists of 17 residues. The ends were cut back, 5 bases at V and 0 bases at J, with 16 bases in the middle. Per germline, CDR1 MNHEY and CDR2 SMNVEV (reference sequence). The chain's CDR3 is CASSPRARIANTGELFF. The CDR3 DNA is TGTGCCAGCAGTCCCAGGGCACGAATAGCGAACACCGGGGAGCTGTTTTTT.

The CDR3 protein is CASKESGSTDTQYF. The CDR3 DNA follows: TGTGCCAGCAAGGAGAGCGGTAGCACAGATACGCAGTATTTT. The genes are TRBV28 and TRBJ2-3; D may be TRBD2 (5 bases). V dropped 7 bases and J dropped 0 bases, with 11 bases sitting between them. Germline assignment: CDR1 MDHEN and CDR2 SYDVKM. The CDR3 totals 14 residues.

The genes are TRBV6-6 and TRBJ2-1; tentatively, D is TRBD2 (5 bases). V gave up 2 bases and J gave up 9 bases, with 17 bases separating them. Germline V lookup: CDR1 MNHNY, CDR2 SVGAGI (reference sequence). This CDR3 contains 15 residues. CDR3 DNA sequence: TGTGCCAGCAGTTACGTAGCGACGGCTTCTGGTGAGCAGTTCTTC. Its translation: CASSYVATASGEQFF.

The CDR3 DNA sequence: TGTGCCAGCAGCGTAGCCGCGGGGGGGCTCCACGAGCAGTACTTC. It encodes CASSVAAGGLHEQYF. This sequence joins TRBV9 and TRBJ2-7; 9 positions agree with TRBD2. The CDR3 length is 15 residues. After removal of 0 bases from V and 5 bases from J, the junction contained 6 bases not matched to a gene. The germline gives CDR1 SGDLS, CDR2 YYNGEE.

This chain uses TRBV6-5 with TRBJ1-1; D unresolved. V was shortened by 2 bases and J by 2 bases, with 6 bases between the two germline ends. Germline CDR1 reads MNHEY; CDR2 reads SVGAGI. The length of the CDR3 is 13 residues. CDR3 nucleotide sequence: TGTGCCAGCAGTTACAATCTTAACACTGAAGCTTTCTTT. Translated: CASSYNLNTEAFF.

With respect to this clone: The same CDR3 can be traced to other DNA sequences in this sample. This chain connects TRBV5-4 to TRBJ2-4; D remains unclear. The germline V and J ends were trimmed by 0 bases and 6 bases, with 4 bases remaining between them. CDR1 is SGHNT and CDR2 is YYREEE in the germline V gene (reference sequence). The CDR3 runs 12 residues. Here the CDR3 DNA reads TGTGCCAGCAGCTTGGACAGAAACATTCAGTACTTC. Protein product: CASSLDRNIQYF.

This clone was counted a single time. The J gene is TRBJ2-7, the V gene TRBV7-9; 7 positions agree with TRBD2. The CDR3 extends over 15 amino acids. The germline V gene encodes CDR1 SEHNR and CDR2 FQNEAQ (reference sequence). The V and J ends lost 3 bases and 3 bases, in that order; junction bases with no gene match: 8. The CDR3 protein is CASSFQTSRGYEQYF. The CDR3 DNA is TGTGCCAGCAGCTTCCAGACTAGCCGAGGCTACGAGCAGTACTTC.

The rearrangement uses TRBV30 and TRBJ2-1, with 12 nucleotides matching TRBD2. V was clipped by 3 bases and J by 7 bases; unmatched bases: 7. Germline V gives CDR1 GTSNPN, CDR2 SVGIG (reference sequence). There are 15 residues in the CDR3. The CDR3 nucleotides are TGTGCCTGGAGGACGGGACTAGCGGGCCAAAATGAGCAGTTCTTC. This encodes CAWRTGLAGQNEQFF.

This chain uses TRBV7-9 with TRBJ2-7; D is perhaps TRBD1 (5 bases). Per the germline V gene, CDR1 is SEHNR and CDR2 is FQNEAQ (reference sequence). The CDR3 loop spans 16 amino acids. The germline V and J ends were trimmed by 1 base and 5 bases, with 18 bases remaining between them. The CDR3 DNA sequence: TGTGCCAGCAGCTTAGGCGGCACCCGACAGTTCCACGAGCAGTACTTC. Amino acid sequence: CASSLGGTRQFHEQYF.

This clone was recorded only once. The chain employs TRBV18 and TRBJ1-4; D possibly corresponds to TRBD1 (6 bases). Germline CDR1 reads KGHSH; CDR2 reads LQKENI. This CDR3 has 17 amino acids. V was trimmed by 4 bases and J by 3 bases, leaving 18 bases between them. CDR3 sequence (DNA): TGTGCCAGCTCACTCACTAAAGGACAGAGACCTAATGAAAAACTGTTTTTT. As protein: CASSLTKGQRPNEKLFF.

V and J are TRBV6-5 and TRBJ1-2, with D possibly being TRBD1 (6 bases). Germline V gene sequence: CDR1 MNHEY, CDR2 SVGAGI. Trimming shortened V by 0 bases and J by 5 bases, and 13 bases separated the two germline ends. The CDR3 is 15 residues long. The CDR3 sequence is CASSYSGSGAYGYTF. CDR3 nucleotides: TGTGCCAGCAGTTACTCAGGGTCAGGGGCGTATGGCTACACCTTC.

This chain uses TRBV6-5 with TRBJ1-1; D is undetermined. This CDR3 region has 15 residues. Germline V gene data show CDR1 as MNHEY and CDR2 as SVGAGI. V lost 0 bases, J lost 1 base, and 9 bases lay in between. CDR3 protein: CASSYSGFGNTEAFF. The CDR3 DNA reads as TGTGCCAGCAGTTACTCCGGTTTCGGGAACACTGAAGCTTTCTTT.

J is TRBJ1-2 and V is TRBV5-1; possible D gene TRBD1, 5 bases. Per germline, CDR1 SGHRS and CDR2 YFSETQ. This CDR3 has 15 residues. Trimming took 0 bases from V and 6 from J, leaving 15 bases between them. The CDR3: CASSLESRRGDGYTF. The DNA for the CDR3 is TGCGCCAGCAGCTTGGAATCCAGGCGGGGGGATGGCTACACCTTC.